This TCR beta chain was profiled in a study of cytomegalovirus exposure and HLA in healthy donors. Study-wide findings and caveats: In a later analysis, at a false discovery rate of 0.05, approximately 16,000 TCR beta sequences were associated with HLA alleles. In a later analysis, DRB1 alleles had the most associated TCRs; HLA-C alleles the fewest. Reportedly, HLA-A and HLA-B alleles of most subjects were accurately predicted from TCR beta.

The CDR3 consists of 17 residues. V was clipped by 1 base and J by 11 bases; unmatched bases: 18. Germline V gives CDR1 SGHVS, CDR2 FNYEAQ. Although they were nominally healthy when sampled, donors likely had unrecorded immune exposures. The primer mix had 60 Vbeta and 13 Jbeta primers. Some clones are missing from TCRdb's copy, which holds only in-frame ones; the method was immunoSEQ multiplex PCR. The sample holds roughly 160,000 clones, roughly 85% seen once. This clone was counted a few times. Its cognate antigen is unknown. This TCR was recovered from a man aged 50 or older in good health and CMV-seropositive. The specimen sequenced was PBMCs. The chain employs TRBV7-6 and TRBJ2-5, with 8 bases aligning to TRBD1. The CDR3 loop reads CASSLGTGPVNVWGQYF. CDR3 nucleotide sequence: TGTGCCAGCAGCTTAGGGACAGGGCCTGTTAACGTATGGGGTCAGTACTTC.